This T cell receptor beta chain was sequenced in a study of vaccination effects on CD4 cells after COVID-19. Whole-study context: Vaccine administered to participants consisted of two doses of either BNT162b2 or mRNA-1273.

After expansion with viral peptide pools in the ViraFEST assay, antigen-specific CD4+ T cells were sequenced. Once cultured for nine to ten days, the cells underwent separation to obtain CD4+ T cells. None of the vaccinated had previously contracted SARS-CoV-2, and their nucleocapsid antibodies tested negative. V dropped 3 bases and J dropped 2 bases, with 8 bases sitting between them. CDR1 is SGHNT and CDR2 is YYREEE in the germline V gene (reference sequence). This CDR3 comprises 13 residues. Sequenced by immunoSEQ multiplex PCR; TCRdb stores in-frame clones only, minus some. The table lists 50,000 to 60,000 clones, approximately 70% of them singletons. A word on this clone: Its target is unknown.

The specimen was CD4+ T cells from PBMCs cultured with SARS-CoV-2 spike peptides, collected before COVID-19 vaccination. The V call is TRBV5-4, the J call TRBJ2-5; D ambiguous. The origin of this receptor is a human donor who received a COVID-19 vaccine. The CDR3 protein is CASSYPGQETQYF. The CDR3 DNA follows: TGTGCCAGCAGCTACCCCGGACAAGAGACCCAGTACTTC. Using reference TRBV5-4 and TRBJ2-5 for the parts outside the CDR3, the full variable domain is ETGVTQSPTHLIKTRGQQVTLRCSSQSGHNTVSWYQQALGQGPQFIFQYYREEENGRGNFPPRFSGLQFPNYSSELNVNALELDDSALYLCASSYPGQETQYFGPGTRLLVL.